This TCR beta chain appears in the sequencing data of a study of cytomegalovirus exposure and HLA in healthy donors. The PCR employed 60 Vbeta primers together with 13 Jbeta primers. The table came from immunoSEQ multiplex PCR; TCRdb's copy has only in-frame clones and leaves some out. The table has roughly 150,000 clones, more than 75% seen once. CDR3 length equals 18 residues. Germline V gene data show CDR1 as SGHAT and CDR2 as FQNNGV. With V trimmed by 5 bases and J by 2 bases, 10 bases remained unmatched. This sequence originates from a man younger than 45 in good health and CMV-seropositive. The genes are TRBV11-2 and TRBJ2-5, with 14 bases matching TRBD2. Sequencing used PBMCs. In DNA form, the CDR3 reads TGTGCCAGCAGCCCGAGGGGACTAGCGGGAGTGGGTCAAGAGACCCAGTACTTC. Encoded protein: CASSPRGLAGVGQETQYF.